This TCR beta chain was recorded in a study of blood T cell repertoires in COVID-19 (TCRdb year 2020). In the study overall: Samples covering the acute and convalescent phases of COVID-19 were provided by collaborators in the United States, Italy and Spain. The prospective study material was composed of cDNA or gDNA derived from T cells, B-cell-depleted T cells, or PBMCs. Deeply sampled blood TCRbeta repertoires from subjects exposed to, actively infected with, or recovered from COVID-19 were included in the dataset. The repertoires were made available in a free public database intended to serve as a resource for research on the immune response to SARS-CoV-2. The samples were drawn from two sources: the first 160 participants of the ongoing ImmuneRACE study, and 1,254 subjects contributed by 6 global collaborators. The sample metadata nearly always contained a de-identified subject ID, COVID-19 status, age in years and sex. Where available, HLA class I and class II types were obtained from metadata supplied by the sample provider rather than from assay-based typing. On the study overall, not on this receptor specifically: The amount of clinical and demographic metadata varied by source and participant and was provided uncurated.

TCRbeta CDR3 regions were amplified from genomic DNA using the immunoSEQ Assay, a bias-controlled multiplex PCR. Regarding the original processing steps: The number of nucleated cells in each sample was estimated by amplification of reference gene primers within the assay. To quantify the absolute abundance of each unique TCRbeta CDR3 rearrangement, sequence reads were collapsed and filtered. For each sample, productive Simpson clonality was calculated as the square root of Simpson's diversity index over productive rearrangements. Not all clones reach the TCRdb copy of this immuneACCESS table, which keeps in-frame sequences only. Checked studies attribute under half of the gap to unresolved V genes and leave the rest unexplained. Clonal size and the V and J genes are those of that table, whereas D and trimming came from the DNA. The sample table lists hundreds of thousands of clones, 88% of them with a count of one. Around 2% of the sample is held by the ten biggest clonotypes.

In the germline V gene (reference sequence), CDR1 corresponds to GTSNPN and CDR2 to SVGIG. Deletion took 7 bases off V and 4 bases off J, with a span of 7 bases between the germline ends. From cysteine to phenylalanine, the CDR3 is 11 amino acids long. The only DNA kept is the CDR3, 33 bases in frame from the first base. Enrolling through a virtual design, the prospective study's participants ranged in age from roughly 18 to 89 years and lived across approximately 25 United States geographic areas. Cohort assignment in the prospective study relied on participant-reported clinical history from a screening survey and a study questionnaire. Mobile phlebotomists in the prospective study collected whole blood, serum and a nasopharyngeal or oropharyngeal swab from every participant. Prospective study participants could optionally give additional blood draws and questionnaires over an approximately 2-month period. Prospective study blood samples were shipped either frozen or at room temperature before DNA extraction.

Concerning this clone itself: Its antigen specificity is not known. Within one base of it there is no much larger clone, and no base qualities were kept.

The sequence came from a middle-aged woman with acute COVID-19. The chain uses TRBV30 and TRBJ1-4; matching of 5 bases hints at TRBD1 as the D gene. Specimen: PBMCs or T cells enriched from blood (not recorded which). The CDR3 reads CAFGHNEKLFF. In nucleotides, the sequence is TGTGCCTTCGGACATAATGAAAAACTGTTTTTT.